This T cell receptor beta chain comes out of a study of radiotherapy plus CTLA-4 blockade in lung cancer. Whole-study results and caveats: Per reports, early blood T cell clone dynamics, plus interferon-beta, forecast response most strongly. There was expansion of tumor-derived TCR clones in blood after radiotherapy plus ipilimumab.

To note about this clone: The antigen is undetermined.

Trimming removed 2 bases from V and 2 bases from J, with 14 bases in between. This CDR3 has 16 amino acids. The germline CDR1 and CDR2 sequences are SGDLS and YYNGEE. Assay: immunoSEQ multiplex PCR; the TCRdb copy retains only in-frame clones and omits some. The data show about 49,000 clones, with roughly 81% seen just once and 25% to 30% held by the top ten. Sequencing was performed on peripheral blood, taken from a patient treated with radiotherapy plus ipilimumab. This sequence joins TRBV9 and TRBJ2-1, with TRBD2 as a possible D gene (6 bases). The clonotype originates from a human donor with non-small cell lung cancer whose response to radiotherapy plus ipilimumab could not be evaluated. CDR3 protein: CASSVGDSPTYNEQFF. CDR3 DNA: TGTGCCAGCAGCGTCGGGGACTCGCCGACCTACAATGAGCAGTTCTTC.